This is a list of T cell receptor beta chains from one sample in a study of T cell clusters in autoimmune cytopenias. From the multiplex PCR reads, TCRdb lists one entry per CDR3 protein and no DNA. The sample table includes 2,000 to 2,500 distinct CDR3 sequences. This sample also belongs to another study, concerning T cell repertoires in aging, cancer and after chemotherapy.

Material for sequencing was peripheral blood. The receptors derive from a human donor with an autoimmune cytopenia or autoimmune hepatitis (not recorded which). The CDR3 runs from the conserved cysteine through the conserved F or W. Only part of the rows carry a size: once, few, many, or a class if the clone is expanded.

V: TRBV19
J: TRBJ2-1
size: medium-sized
CDR3: CASSAFERGGPVQFF

V: TRBV12-3/TRBV12-4
J: TRBJ1-2
size: .
CDR3: CASSLVSQNYGYTF

V: TRBV15
J: TRBJ2-5
size: medium-sized
CDR3: CATSSFDSQETQYF

V: TRBV6-4
J: TRBJ1-5
size: .
CDR3: CASSDEGGNQPQHF

V: TRBV20-1
J: TRBJ2-1
size: .
CDR3: CSARDLDSGGYNEQFF

V: TRBV15
J: TRBJ2-1
size: medium-sized
CDR3: CATSKADLSYNEQFF

V: TRBV6-2/TRBV6-3
J: TRBJ1-5
size: .
CDR3: CASSYGANHQPQHF

V: TRBV5-1
J: TRBJ2-1
size: .
CDR3: CASSPGQGGGEQFF

V: TRBV19
J: TRBJ1-5
size: medium-sized
CDR3: CASTPTGNQPQHF

V: TRBV11-3
J: TRBJ2-5
size: .
CDR3: CASSSGVPETQYF

V: TRBV5-1
J: TRBJ2-1
size: .
CDR3: CASSLSWVAGEQFF

V: TRBV5-1
J: TRBJ2-1
size: .
CDR3: CASSLGTFGSYNEQFF

V: TRBV18
J: TRBJ2-7
size: .
CDR3: CASSPVGRDRVSYEQYF

V: TRBV7-2
J: TRBJ2-3
size: .
CDR3: CASSLANTDTQYF

V: TRBV5-1
J: TRBJ2-3
size: .
CDR3: CASSDRGDTQYF

V: TRBV18
J: TRBJ1-6
size: .
CDR3: CASSGQGSSYNSPLHF

V: TRBV6-5
J: TRBJ2-7
size: .
CDR3: CASSYSPSYEQYF